This record concerns one T cell receptor (beta chain) sequence. As yet, its antigen is unknown. Prepared libraries of TCR beta cDNA carried unique molecular identifiers. Input populations of roughly 0.9 to 10 million T cells gave rise to hundreds of thousands of cDNA molecules. TCRdb re-analysed the PCR reads in MiXCR, keeping a single row per CDR3 protein. Found here are approximately 440,000 distinct CDR3 sequences, roughly 45% of them singletons; the top ten hold 9.5% to 13%. There are 16 residues in the CDR3. The germline gives CDR1 DFQATT, CDR2 SNEGSKA (reference sequence). Trimming took off 5 bases at V and 9 bases at J, with 29 bases between the two ends. This entry belongs to a study of post-analysis software for immune sequencing data. Across the whole study: Relapsing-remitting, secondary progressive and progressive-relapsing multiple sclerosis were all included among the disease courses.

Study-level findings and limits: When patients were compared with controls, 4 or 5 TRBV segments were more frequent, TRBV5-6, TRBV5-1 and TRBV20-1 among them. F-measure co-clustering was strong for batch-matched samples. Controls showed significantly higher normalized Chao1 diversity than did multiple sclerosis patients.

The chain recombines TRBV20-1 with TRBJ2-7; D possibly corresponds to TRBD2 (5 bases). The source is a girl aged 5-17 years with multiple sclerosis. Sequencing was done on a sample of blood. This chain's CDR3 is CSAALGGSPVLDGQYF. CDR3 bases: TGCAGTGCTGCTCTAGGTGGGAGCCCGGTTCTAGACGGGCAGTACTTC.